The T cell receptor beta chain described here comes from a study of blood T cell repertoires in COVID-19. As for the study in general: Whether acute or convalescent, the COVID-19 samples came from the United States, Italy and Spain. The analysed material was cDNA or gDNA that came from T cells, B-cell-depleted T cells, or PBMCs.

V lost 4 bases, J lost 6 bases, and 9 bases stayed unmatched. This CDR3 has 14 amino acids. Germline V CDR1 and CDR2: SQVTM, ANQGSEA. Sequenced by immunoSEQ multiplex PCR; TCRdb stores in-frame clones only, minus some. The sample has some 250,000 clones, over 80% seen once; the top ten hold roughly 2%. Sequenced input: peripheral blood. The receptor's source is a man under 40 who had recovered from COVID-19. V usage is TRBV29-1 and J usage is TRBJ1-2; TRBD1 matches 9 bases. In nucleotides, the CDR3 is TGCAGCGTTGGAGACAGGGGGGTGATGGATGGCTACACCTTC. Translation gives CSVGDRGVMDGYTF. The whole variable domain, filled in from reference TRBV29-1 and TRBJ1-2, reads SAVISQKPSRDICQRGTSLTIQCQVDSQVTMMFWYRQQPGQSLTLIATANQGSEATYESGFVIDKFPISRPNLTFSTLTVSNMSPEDSSIYLCSVGDRGVMDGYTFGSGTRLTVV.